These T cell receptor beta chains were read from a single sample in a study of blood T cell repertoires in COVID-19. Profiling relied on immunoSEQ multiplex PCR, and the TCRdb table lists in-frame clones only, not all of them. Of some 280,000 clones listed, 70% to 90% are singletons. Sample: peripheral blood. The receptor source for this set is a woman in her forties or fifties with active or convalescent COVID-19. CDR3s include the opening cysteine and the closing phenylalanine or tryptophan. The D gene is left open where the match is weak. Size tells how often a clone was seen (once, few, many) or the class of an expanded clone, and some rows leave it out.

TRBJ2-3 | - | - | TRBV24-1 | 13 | TGTGCCACCAGTGCCCTCGGAGAGGATACGCAGTATTTT | CATSALGEDTQYF
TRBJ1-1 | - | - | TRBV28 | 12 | TGTGCCAGTTTGAGCATAAACACTGAAGCTTTCTTT | CASLSINTEAFF
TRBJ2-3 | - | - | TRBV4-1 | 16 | TGCGCCAGCAGCCACCGACTAGTCCGAGACACAGATACGCAGTATTTT | CASSHRLVRDTDTQYF
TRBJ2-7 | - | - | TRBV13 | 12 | TGTGCCAGCAGCACCTGGACATACGAGCAGTACTTC | CASSTWTYEQYF
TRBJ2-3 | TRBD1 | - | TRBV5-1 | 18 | TGCGCCAGCAGCCCCCTTCCCGGGACAGGGGTTAGCACAGATACGCAGTATTTT | CASSPLPGTGVSTDTQYF
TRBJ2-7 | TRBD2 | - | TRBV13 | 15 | TGTGCCAGCAGCTTAGGTCGACTAGCGGGAGACCAGCAGTACTTC | CASSLGRLAGDQQYF
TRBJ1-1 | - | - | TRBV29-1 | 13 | TGCAGCGTTGATGGGGCATGGAACACTGAAGCTTTCTTT | CSVDGAWNTEAFF
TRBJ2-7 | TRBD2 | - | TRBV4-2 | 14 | TGTGCCAGCAGCCCCGGACTAGCCTCACTCGAGCAGTACTTC | CASSPGLASLEQYF
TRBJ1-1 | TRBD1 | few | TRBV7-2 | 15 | TGTGCCAGCGGTAATCCACGACAGGGGGGCACTGAAGCTTTCTTT | CASGNPRQGGTEAFF
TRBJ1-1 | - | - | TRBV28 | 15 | TGTGCCAGCAGTTTAGGTGGGACACTGAACACTGAAGCTTTCTTT | CASSLGGTLNTEAFF
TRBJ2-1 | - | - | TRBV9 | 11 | TGTGCCAGCAGCAGTTCTAGCGAGCAGTTCTTC | CASSSSSEQFF
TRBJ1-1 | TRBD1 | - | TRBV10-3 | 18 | TGTGCCATCAGTGCAAAGGGACAGGGGAGCTTTGGGAACACTGAAGCTTTCTTT | CAISAKGQGSFGNTEAFF
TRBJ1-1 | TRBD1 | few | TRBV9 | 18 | TGTGCCAGCAGCGTCGATACCCGACAGGGGGCGCGGGACACTGAAGCTTTCTTT | CASSVDTRQGARDTEAFF
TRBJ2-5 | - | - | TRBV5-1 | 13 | TGCGCCAGCACCGCGACAACTCAAGAGACCCAGTACTTC | CASTATTQETQYF
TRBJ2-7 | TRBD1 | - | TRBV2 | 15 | TGTGCCAGCAGTGAAAGGGGACAGGGGGCCTACGAGCAGTACTTC | CASSERGQGAYEQYF
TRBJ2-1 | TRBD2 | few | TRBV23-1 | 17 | TGCGCCAGCAGTCCCGGACTAGCGGGAGCGGAATACAATGAGCAGTTCTTC | CASSPGLAGAEYNEQFF
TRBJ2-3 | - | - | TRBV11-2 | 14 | TGTGCCAGCAGCTGGGGGGGGCTCAACGGTACGCAGTATTTT | CASSWGGLNGTQYF
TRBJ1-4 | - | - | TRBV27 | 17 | TGTGCCAGCAGTTTATATGGCCCTCTGCAAACTAATGAAAAACTGTTTTTT | CASSLYGPLQTNEKLFF
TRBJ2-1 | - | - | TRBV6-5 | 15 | TGTGCCAGCAGTACCCCTCTAAGGAGGAACAATGAGCAGTTCTTC | CASSTPLRRNNEQFF
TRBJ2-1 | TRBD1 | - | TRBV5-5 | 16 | TGTGCCAGCAGCCCCTACAGGGGACAGGGTGACAATGAGCAGTTCTTC | CASSPYRGQGDNEQFF
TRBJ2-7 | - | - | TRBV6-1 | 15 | TGTGCCAGCAGTGAAAGGAACAGGGCGCCCTACGAGCAGTACTTC | CASSERNRAPYEQYF
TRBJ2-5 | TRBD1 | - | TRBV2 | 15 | TGTGCCAGCAGTGAAAGGACAGGGGGCCTTGAGACCCAGTACTTC | CASSERTGGLETQYF
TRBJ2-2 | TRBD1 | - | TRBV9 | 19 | TGTGCCAGCAGCGTAGATCCCCGAAGGACAGGGAGGAACACCGGGGAGCTGTTTTTT | CASSVDPRRTGRNTGELFF
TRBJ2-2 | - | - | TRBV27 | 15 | TGTGCCAGCAGTGTATCCCAGGGAAACACCGGGGAGCTGTTTTTT | CASSVSQGNTGELFF
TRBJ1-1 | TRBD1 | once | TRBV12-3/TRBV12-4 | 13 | TGTGCCAGCAGGATGACAGGGGTGGGTGAAGCTTTCTTT | CASRMTGVGEAFF
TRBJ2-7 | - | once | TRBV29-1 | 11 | TGCAGCGTTGCAGGGGCCTACGAGCAGTACTTC | CSVAGAYEQYF
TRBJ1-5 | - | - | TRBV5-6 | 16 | TGTGCCAGCAGCTTGCGCCGGGGGAACTTCAATCAGCCCCAGCATTTT | CASSLRRGNFNQPQHF
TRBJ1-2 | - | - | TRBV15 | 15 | TGTGCCACCAGCAGAGAACCAGATCCCAACTATGGCTACACCTTC | CATSREPDPNYGYTF
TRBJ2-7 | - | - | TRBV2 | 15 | TGTGCCAGCAGTTCTCTAGCATACCTATCCTACGAGCAGTACTTC | CASSSLAYLSYEQYF
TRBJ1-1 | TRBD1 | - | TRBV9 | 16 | TGTGCCAGCAGCGTTAAAAGGGGGACAGGGGCAACTGAAGCTTTCTTT | CASSVKRGTGATEAFF
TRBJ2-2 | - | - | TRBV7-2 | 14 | TGTGCCAGCAGCCCCGACTCGAACACCGGGGAGCTGTTTTTT | CASSPDSNTGELFF